What follows are 13 T cell receptor beta chains derived from one specimen sequenced in a study of cytomegalovirus exposure and HLA in healthy donors. In the PCR, 60 Vbeta and 13 Jbeta primers were used. Method: immunoSEQ multiplex PCR; TCRdb's copy keeps in-frame clones and lacks some. Among roughly 100,000 clones, roughly 80% were seen once, and the ten largest hold approximately 8.6%. Material: PBMCs. These receptors all come from a woman aged 35 to 49 in good health and CMV-seropositive.

The chain joins TRBV5-1 to TRBJ2-7; TRBD1 matches at 7 bases. Germline CDR1 is SGHRS and CDR2 is YFSETQ. V gave up 4 bases and J gave up 2 bases; unmatched junction bases: 3. The length of the CDR3 is 13 residues. The CDR3: CASSRGTAYEQYF. The DNA of the CDR3 is TGCGCCAGCAGCCGAGGGACAGCCTACGAGCAGTACTTC.

Regarding this clone: At one boundary the junction diverges from the germline segment, which might be a read error. The rearrangement links TRBV11-2 to TRBJ1-1, with unresolved D. This CDR3 spans 13 amino acids. In germline, CDR1 is SGHAT, CDR2 FQNNGV. The CDR3 DNA sequence: TGTGCCAGCAGCTTAACAGTGAAAACTGAAGCTTTCTTT. Its translation: CASSLTVKTEAFF.

This clone was seen only a few times. The chain recombines TRBV28 with TRBJ1-1; 10 bases agree with TRBD1. Per germline, CDR1 MDHEN and CDR2 SYDVKM. This CDR3 spans 14 amino acids. V shed 3 bases and J 4 bases; nucleotides not matched to a gene: 2. Here the CDR3 DNA reads TGTGCCAGCAGTTTCGACAGGGGGCCCACTGAAGCTTTCTTT. Translated, it gives CASSFDRGPTEAFF.

The chain combines TRBV28 with TRBJ1-5, with a possible D match to TRBD1 (5 bases). This CDR3 contains 12 residues. The germline V gene has CDR1 MDHEN and CDR2 SYDVKM. Trimming left V 3 bases short and J 9 bases short, with 9 bases between. CDR3 in amino acids: CASSFGGGPQHF. CDR3 bases: TGTGCCAGCAGTTTCGGGGGGGGGCCCCAGCATTTT.

The V and J genes are TRBV27 and TRBJ2-3; 7 nucleotides match TRBD2. Germline V gives CDR1 MNHEY, CDR2 SMNVEV (reference sequence). The CDR3 runs to 17 residues. The junction had 20 bases not matched to a gene; V was cut back by 10 bases and J by 4 bases. The CDR3 loop reads CATAFSASGGDSDTQYF. The CDR3 DNA sequence: TGTGCCACCGCTTTTTCAGCTAGCGGAGGTGACTCAGATACGCAGTATTTT.

This chain joins TRBV19 and TRBJ2-4; possibly TRBD2 for D (6 bases). Per germline, CDR1 LNHDA and CDR2 SQIVND (reference sequence). V was clipped by 2 bases and J by 3 bases, with 14 bases between them. CDR3 length equals 16 residues. CDR3 coding DNA: TGTGCCAGTAGTATAATGGGCGGGGCTGGCAAAAACATTCAGTACTTC. This gives the protein CASSIMGGAGKNIQYF.

J is TRBJ2-3 and V is TRBV13; 8 bases agree with TRBD2. Per germline, CDR1 PRHDT and CDR2 FYEKMQ (reference sequence). The CDR3 contains 16 residues. The V gene end was trimmed by 2 bases and the J gene end by 2 bases; junction bases not matched to a gene: 6. The CDR3 region is CASSLLGGGFTDTQYF. CDR3 DNA sequence: TGTGCCAGCAGCTTATTGGGCGGGGGGTTCACAGATACGCAGTATTTT.

The chain has TRBV6-5 and TRBJ2-3, with 11 bases fitting TRBD1. CDR1 and CDR2 from the germline V gene are MNHEY and SVGAGI. The V and J ends lost 4 bases and 2 bases, in that order; junction bases with no gene match: 2. This CDR3 contains 15 residues. This CDR3 is CASSSDRGHTDTQYF. CDR3 sequence (DNA): TGTGCCAGCAGTTCGGACAGGGGGCACACAGATACGCAGTATTTT.

The gene calls are TRBV28 and TRBJ2-7, with a possible D match to TRBD1 (5 bases). The V gene's germline CDR1 is MDHEN and CDR2 SYDVKM. Trimming left V 6 bases short and J 3 bases short, with 9 bases between. The CDR3 consists of 12 residues. The DNA of the CDR3 is TGTGCCAGCAGGGACACTTTCTACGAGCAGTACTTC. Translated, it gives CASRDTFYEQYF.

The chain recombines TRBV6-6 with TRBJ2-7; 12 bases line up with TRBD1. Germline assignment: CDR1 MNHNY and CDR2 SVGAGI (reference sequence). V dropped 6 bases and J dropped 8; count of bases not matched to a gene: 11. CDR3 length: 15 residues. The CDR3: CASRSKGTGGFKQYF. As DNA, the CDR3 is TGTGCCAGCAGGAGTAAAGGGACAGGGGGCTTTAAGCAGTACTTC.

The V call is TRBV2, the J call TRBJ1-4; D perhaps matches TRBD1 (6 bases). The length of the CDR3 is 11 residues. The ends were cut back, 3 bases at V and 14 bases at J, with 10 bases in the middle. The germline V gene encodes CDR1 SNHLY and CDR2 FYNNEI. The chain's CDR3 is CASSERTELFF. The DNA for the CDR3 is TGTGCCAGCAGTGAGAGGACAGAGCTGTTTTTT.

The V gene is TRBV21-1, the J gene TRBJ2-3; the D call TRBD2 from the table was never checked on the DNA. TRBV21-1 is annotated as a pseudogene. The CDR3 is 15 amino acids. The DNA of the CDR3 is TGTGCCAGCAGCAGAGGTGGGAGCCGGTCCGATACGCAGTATTTT. As protein: CASSRGGSRSDTQYF.

This clone was seen a few times. This chain connects TRBV28 to TRBJ2-7, with 7 bases fitting TRBD1. CDR3 length: 15 amino acids. The junction had 13 bases not matched to a gene; V was cut back by 4 bases and J by 7 bases. CDR1 and CDR2 (germline): MDHEN, SYDVKM. The CDR3 loop reads CASSSSGTAPMEQYF. The CDR3 nucleotides are TGTGCCAGCAGTTCATCCGGGACAGCCCCAATGGAGCAGTACTTC.